This T cell receptor (beta chain) was obtained from a study of cytomegalovirus exposure and HLA in healthy donors. With regard to this clone: Its target is not known. Different DNA sequences within this sample yield the same CDR3.

General study points: By a later analysis, the bulk of CMV-associated TCR beta chains appeared HLA-restricted. An observed cluster of highly shared sequence variants was recorded as a likely sequencing artifact.

The donors comprised healthy bone marrow donors. Amplification used 60 Vbeta primers and 13 Jbeta primers. The data were produced by immunoSEQ multiplex PCR, yet TCRdb's version contains in-frame clones alone and is incomplete. The sample lists about 160,000 clones; about 76% were seen once. What was sequenced was PBMCs. The sequence derives from a female donor in good health and CMV-seronegative.

CDR3 in amino acids: CASSIVTGSGNTIYF. Here the CDR3 DNA reads TGTGCCAGTAGCATCGTAACCGGCTCTGGAAACACCATATATTTT. This chain connects TRBV19 to TRBJ1-3, with D unclear. Deletions cut 6 bases from V and 0 bases from J, with 12 bases between. The germline gives CDR1 LNHDA, CDR2 SQIVND (reference sequence). This CDR3 is 15 amino acids long.